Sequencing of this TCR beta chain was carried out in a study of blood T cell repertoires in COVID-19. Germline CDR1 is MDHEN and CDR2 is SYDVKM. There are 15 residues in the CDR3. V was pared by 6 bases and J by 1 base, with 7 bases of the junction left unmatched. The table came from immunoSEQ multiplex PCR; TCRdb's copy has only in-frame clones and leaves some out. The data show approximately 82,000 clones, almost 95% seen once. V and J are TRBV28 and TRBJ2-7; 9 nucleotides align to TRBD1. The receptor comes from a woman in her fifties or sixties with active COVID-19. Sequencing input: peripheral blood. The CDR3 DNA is TGTGCCAGCAGGGAGACAGGGGGAAGTTCCTACGAGCAGTACTTC. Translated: CASRETGGSSYEQYF.